This TCR beta chain came from a study of CD8+ T cells in alopecia areata. In the study overall: Dosing with tofacitinib proceeded for 6 to 18 months, followed by 6 months off drug.

It was cDNA, reverse transcribed from extracted RNA, that served as the sequencing template. Some clones are missing from TCRdb's copy, which holds only in-frame ones; the method was immunoSEQ multiplex PCR. The sample records under 350,000 clones, roughly 60% being singletons. Treatment specified: oral pan-JAK inhibitor, 5-10 mg twice daily. The CDR3 covers 16 residues. Per the germline V gene, CDR1 is SEHNR and CDR2 is FQNEAQ (reference sequence). Trimming pared 3 bases from V and 3 bases from J, leaving 16 bases between. The chain employs TRBV7-9 and TRBJ2-3, with D unresolved. The TCR comes from a human donor with alopecia areata. Sequences were derived from CD4+ T cells sorted from blood, sampled at week 24, from a patient treated with tofacitinib. The CDR3 nucleotides are TGTGCCAGCAGCTTGAGTTGGCAAAGGCGAACAGATACGCAGTATTTT. Protein sequence: CASSLSWQRRTDTQYF.